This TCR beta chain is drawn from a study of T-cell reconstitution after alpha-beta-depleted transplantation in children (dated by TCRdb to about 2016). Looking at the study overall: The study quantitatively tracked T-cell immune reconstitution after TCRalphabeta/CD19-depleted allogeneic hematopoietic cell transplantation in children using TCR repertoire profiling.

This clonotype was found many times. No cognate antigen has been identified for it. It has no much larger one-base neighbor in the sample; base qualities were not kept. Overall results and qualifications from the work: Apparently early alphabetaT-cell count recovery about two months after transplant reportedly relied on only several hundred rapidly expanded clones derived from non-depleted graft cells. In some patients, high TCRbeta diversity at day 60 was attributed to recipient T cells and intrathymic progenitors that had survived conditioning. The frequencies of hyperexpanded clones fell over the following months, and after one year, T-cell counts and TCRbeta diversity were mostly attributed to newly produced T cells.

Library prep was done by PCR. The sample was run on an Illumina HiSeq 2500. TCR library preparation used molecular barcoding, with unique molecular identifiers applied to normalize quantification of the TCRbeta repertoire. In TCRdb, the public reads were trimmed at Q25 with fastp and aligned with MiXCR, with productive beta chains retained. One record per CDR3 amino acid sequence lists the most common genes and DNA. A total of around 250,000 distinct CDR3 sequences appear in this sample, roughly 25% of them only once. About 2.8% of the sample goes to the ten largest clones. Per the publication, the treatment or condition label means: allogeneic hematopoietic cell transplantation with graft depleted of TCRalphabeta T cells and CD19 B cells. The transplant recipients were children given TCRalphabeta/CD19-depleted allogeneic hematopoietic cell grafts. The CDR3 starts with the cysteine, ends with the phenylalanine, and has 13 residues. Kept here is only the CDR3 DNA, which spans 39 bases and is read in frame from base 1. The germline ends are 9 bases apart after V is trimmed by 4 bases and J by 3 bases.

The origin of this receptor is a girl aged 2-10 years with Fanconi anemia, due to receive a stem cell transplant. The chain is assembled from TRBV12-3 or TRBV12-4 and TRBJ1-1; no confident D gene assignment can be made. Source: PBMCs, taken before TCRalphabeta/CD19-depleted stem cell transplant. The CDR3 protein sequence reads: CASSYGSYTEAFF. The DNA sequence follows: TGTGCCAGCAGTTATGGTAGTTACACTGAAGCTTTCTTT.